This TCR beta chain was recorded in a study of chemoradiotherapy in HPV16-positive cancers. The CDR3 runs 16 residues. Germline CDR1 reads SGHTA; CDR2 reads FQGNSA. V was shortened by 5 bases and J by 0 bases, with 14 bases between the two germline ends. Some clones are missing from TCRdb's copy, which holds only in-frame ones; the method was immunoSEQ multiplex PCR. The table shows around 13,000 clones, with about 91% occurring only once. Source: blood, taken from a patient who underwent chemoradiotherapy. The chain links TRBV7-2 to TRBJ2-1; no firm D call. The sequence was collected from a human donor with HPV-associated anogenital cancer. The CDR3 region has the DNA TGTGCCAGCAGCCGTCGTGGCCTAAGCTCCTACAATGAGCAGTTCTTC. Translated, it gives CASSRRGLSSYNEQFF.